The 21 T cell receptor beta chains presented below share a single source sample, sequenced in a study of blood T cell repertoires in COVID-19. Only in-frame clones appear in the TCRdb table, and some are missing; sequencing was by immunoSEQ multiplex PCR. Of more than 55,000 clones in the sample, roughly 71% were seen once. Sequencing used peripheral blood. These receptors all come from a woman aged 45-59 years with active or convalescent COVID-19.

The chain links TRBV27 to TRBJ2-2; TRBD1 is a possible D gene (5 bases). V lost 6 bases and J lost 4, with 12 bases in between. The CDR3 length is 14 residues. Germline-derived CDR1 and CDR2 are MNHEY and SMNVEV (reference sequence). This CDR3 is CASRGAGPTGELFF. CDR3 DNA sequence: TGTGCCAGCAGAGGGGCAGGGCCCACCGGGGAGCTGTTTTTT.

This clone was seen once. V gene TRBV19 combines with J gene TRBJ1-5, with 9 positions matching TRBD1. The CDR3 runs to 16 residues. Trimming took 1 base from V and 7 from J; bases not matched to a gene: 8. From germline, CDR1 is LNHDA and CDR2 SQIVND (reference sequence). The CDR3 DNA follows: TGTGCCAGTAGTATAGGCCCCGGGACAGGGTTGCAGCCCCAGCATTTT. It yields the protein CASSIGPGTGLQPQHF.

This chain joins TRBV19 and TRBJ1-2; D is unresolved. Trimming took off 3 bases at V and 2 bases at J, with 13 bases between the two ends. There are 15 residues in the CDR3. From germline, CDR1 is LNHDA and CDR2 SQIVND (reference sequence). The CDR3 loop reads CASSISITENYGYTF. CDR3 sequence (DNA): TGTGCCAGTAGTATTTCTATTACAGAGAACTATGGCTACACCTTC.

The genes are TRBV19 and TRBJ1-1, with TRBD1 matching 9 bases. The CDR3 runs 13 residues. Looked up from germline, CDR1 is LNHDA and CDR2 is SQIVND (reference sequence). Germline trimming cut 5 bases from V and 8 bases from J; bases unmatched to any gene: 6. The CDR3 DNA is TGTGCCAGTAGTGTCGGACAGGGGAAAGAAGCTTTCTTT. Translated: CASSVGQGKEAFF.

CDR3 DNA: TGTGCCAGCAGTTCCAGCGGAGCGACTGAAGAGACCCAGTACTTC. Amino acid sequence: CASSSSGATEETQYF. The rearrangement uses TRBV28 and TRBJ2-5; weak D call: TRBD2 (5 bases). V was cut by 4 bases and J by 3 bases, with 15 bases left in between. Germline V gene data show CDR1 as MDHEN and CDR2 as SYDVKM. The CDR3 covers 15 residues.

This rearrangement joins TRBV7-2 to TRBJ2-1, with 7 nucleotides matching TRBD1. J gave up 4 bases and V 11 bases, and 2 bases lay outside the gene matches. Germline V gene data show CDR1 as SGHTA and CDR2 as FQGNSA. The CDR3 totals 11 residues. CDR3 residues: CAVGQYNEQFF. In DNA, the CDR3 is TGTGCCGTGGGACAGTACAATGAGCAGTTCTTC. Using reference TRBV7-2 and TRBJ2-1 for the parts outside the CDR3, the full variable domain is GAGVSQSPSNKVTEKGKDVELRCDPISGHTALYWYRQSLGQGLEFLIYFQGNSAPDKSGLPSDRFSAERTGGSVSTLTIQRTQQEDSAVYLCAVGQYNEQFFGPGTRLTVL.

The chain is built from TRBV7-2 and TRBJ2-7; possible D gene TRBD2, 5 bases. This CDR3 is built from 13 residues. Deletions cut 5 bases from V and 3 bases from J, with 11 bases between. CDR1 and CDR2 from the germline V gene are SGHTA and FQGNSA. CDR3 DNA sequence: TGTGCCAGCAGCCGGGGAGAGGGCTACGAGCAGTACTTC. This encodes CASSRGEGYEQYF.

The genes are TRBV7-2 and TRBJ2-5, with D perhaps TRBD2 (5 bases). Germline assignment: CDR1 SGHTA and CDR2 FQGNSA. The CDR3 has 12 residues. V lost 1 base and J lost 9, with 9 bases in between. The CDR3 loop reads CASSLDLGAQYF. The DNA for the CDR3 is TGTGCCAGCAGCTTAGACCTCGGGGCCCAGTACTTC.

The rearrangement joins TRBV24-1 to TRBJ2-1; TRBD1 matches 8 bases. The CDR3 is 19 amino acids. J was trimmed by 4 bases and V by 7 bases; bases with no gene match: 20. The germline gives CDR1 KGHDR, CDR2 SFDVKD. The CDR3 loop is CATRPSGGQEGSGYNEQFF. The CDR3 region has the DNA TGTGCCACCAGGCCTTCAGGGGGACAGGAAGGTTCGGGGTACAATGAGCAGTTCTTC.

The CDR3: CASSGTGGFQSYGYTF. For the CDR3, the DNA is TGTGCCAGCAGTGGGACAGGAGGCTTCCAATCCTATGGCTACACCTTC. V is TRBV7-9 and J is TRBJ1-2; 8 bases line up with TRBD1. The junction had 13 bases not matched to a gene; V was cut back by 6 bases and J by 4 bases. Looked up from germline, CDR1 is SEHNR and CDR2 is FQNEAQ (reference sequence). The CDR3 has 16 residues.

This chain connects TRBV30 to TRBJ1-1, with TRBD1 identical over 7 bases. Trimming cost V 3 bases and J 8 bases; bases outside gene matches: 9. CDR1 and CDR2 (germline): GTSNPN, SVGIG (reference sequence). The CDR3 covers 13 residues. In nucleotides, the CDR3 is TGTGCCTGGAGGGGAAATCCGGGACAGGAAGCTTTCTTT. Its translation: CAWRGNPGQEAFF.

V gene TRBV10-2 combines with J gene TRBJ1-1; 7 bases are a match to TRBD1. CDR3 length equals 13 residues. CDR1 and CDR2 from the germline V gene are WSHSY and SAAADI. The V and J ends lost 3 bases and 4 bases, in that order; junction bases with no gene match: 2. The CDR3 DNA reads as TGCGCCAGCAGTGACAACAGGGGCACTGAAGCTTTCTTT. Its translation: CASSDNRGTEAFF.

CDR3 protein: CASSLGGDQPQHF. For the CDR3, the DNA is TGTGCCAGCAGCCTGGGAGGGGACCAGCCCCAGCATTTT. This chain joins TRBV3-1 (or the pseudogene TRBV3-2) and TRBJ1-5, with TRBD1 as a possible D gene (5 bases). This CDR3 contains 13 residues. Looked up from germline, CDR1 is LGHDT and CDR2 is YNNKEL (reference sequence). The V end was cut by 4 bases, the J end by 7 bases, with 11 bases between.

The chain uses TRBV6-2 or TRBV6-3 and TRBJ1-3, with a tentative D call TRBD1 (5 bases). Trimming took off 4 bases at V and 0 bases at J, with 7 bases between the two ends. This CDR3 has 14 residues. Germline V gives CDR1 MNHEY, CDR2 SVGEGT. The CDR3 nucleotides read TGTGCCAGCAGTTCCGGGGGCTCTGGAAACACCATATATTTT. Its protein is CASSSGGSGNTIYF.

The rearrangement links TRBV27 to TRBJ1-5, with D possibly matching TRBD1 (5 bases). CDR3 length equals 14 residues. CDR1 and CDR2 from the germline V gene are MNHEY and SMNVEV (reference sequence). V shed 6 bases and J shed 5 bases, with 14 bases lying between them. The CDR3 bases are TGTGCCAGCAGCACCAGGGTTGCAGATCAGCCCCAGCATTTT. It encodes CASSTRVADQPQHF.

The chain employs TRBV19 and TRBJ1-2; D is perhaps TRBD1 (5 bases). The V gene's germline CDR1 is LNHDA and CDR2 SQIVND (reference sequence). This CDR3 is 14 amino acids long. V lost 10 bases and J lost 8, with 23 bases in between. The chain's CDR3 is CATSPAQGAGGYTF. The CDR3 bases are TGTGCCACCTCCCCGGCGCAGGGTGCGGGGGGCTACACCTTC.

The chain is built from TRBV19 and TRBJ1-5; 12 nucleotides align to TRBD1. CDR1 LNHDA and CDR2 SQIVND come from the germline V gene (reference sequence). Trimming took 5 bases from V and 4 from J; bases not matched to a gene: 6. CDR3 length: 16 residues. The CDR3: CASSPGTGGINQPQHF. CDR3 bases: TGTGCCAGTAGTCCCGGGACAGGGGGCATAAATCAGCCCCAGCATTTT.

This chain joins TRBV27 and TRBJ2-1; possible D gene TRBD2, 5 bases. This CDR3 has 13 residues. V was shortened by 7 bases and J by 6 bases, with 13 bases between the two germline ends. In germline, CDR1 is MNHEY, CDR2 SMNVEV (reference sequence). The CDR3 sequence is CASTLGGRNEQFF. The CDR3, as DNA: TGTGCCAGCACCCTAGGAGGTCGCAATGAGCAGTTCTTC.

This rearrangement joins TRBV5-5 to TRBJ1-1; D unclear. Germline-derived CDR1 and CDR2 are SGHKS and YYEKEE (reference sequence). This CDR3 contains 13 residues. The germline V and J ends were trimmed by 4 bases and 1 base, with 8 bases remaining between them. For the CDR3, the DNA is TGTGCCAGCAGCCTGGAAGCGAACACTGAAGCTTTCTTT. This translates into CASSLEANTEAFF. Using reference TRBV5-5 and TRBJ1-1 for the parts outside the CDR3, the full variable domain is DAGVTQSPTHLIKTRGQQVTLRCSPISGHKSVSWYQQVLGQGPQFIFQYYEKEERGRGNFPDRFSARQFPNYSSELNVNALLLGDSALYLCASSLEANTEAFFGQGTRLTVV.

The genes are TRBV9 and TRBJ2-7; 8 bases are a match to TRBD1. V trimming: 3 bases; J trimming: 5 bases; junction bases outside the gene matches: 7. Germline V gives CDR1 SGDLS, CDR2 YYNGEE. This CDR3 has 14 residues. CDR3 residues: CASSGPTGEDEQYF. The CDR3 coding sequence is TGTGCCAGCAGCGGACCGACAGGGGAGGACGAGCAGTACTTC.

The table lists this clone with a few counts. The chain has TRBV9 and TRBJ1-2; 7 nucleotides agree with TRBD1. In germline, CDR1 is SGDLS, CDR2 YYNGEE. The V gene end was trimmed by 6 bases and the J gene end by 4 bases; junction bases not matched to a gene: 6. CDR3 length: 13 amino acids. Here the CDR3 DNA reads TGTGCCAGCACCCGGCAGGGGGGCTATGGCTACACCTTC. This translates into CASTRQGGYGYTF.